Each of the 14 T cell receptor beta chains below was sequenced from the same sample in a study of cytomegalovirus exposure and HLA in healthy donors. PCR primers comprised 60 Vbeta and 13 Jbeta primers. Sequencing was performed with immunoSEQ multiplex PCR; in TCRdb, only in-frame clones are kept and a portion is missing. The sample comprises 150,000 to 170,000 clones, approximately 81% of which are singletons, and approximately 1.4% rests with the top ten. The sequenced sample was PBMCs. Every receptor here comes from a man between 18 and 29 years old in good health and CMV-seronegative.

This clone was recorded a few times. The chain combines TRBV28 with TRBJ2-3; 12 bases map to TRBD1. Per the germline V gene, CDR1 is MDHEN and CDR2 is SYDVKM. The CDR3 contains 17 residues. J lost 6 bases, V lost 6 bases, and 13 bases had no gene match. The CDR3 DNA follows: TGTGCCAGCAGGACCCGGGGGACAGGGGGCCTCACGGATACGCAGTATTTT. Protein product: CASRTRGTGGLTDTQYF.

This chain uses TRBV9 with TRBJ1-1; 8 positions agree with TRBD1. The ends lost 3 bases at V and 4 bases at J; junction bases unmatched: 8. The CDR3 spans 15 residues. The germline V gene has CDR1 SGDLS and CDR2 YYNGEE. The DNA of the CDR3 is TGTGCCAGCAGCGCCACGACAGGGGCTGGCACTGAAGCTTTCTTT. Its translation is CASSATTGAGTEAFF.

This clone occurred a few times. V usage is TRBV5-6 and J usage is TRBJ2-2; the D gene is possibly TRBD2 (6 bases). The CDR3 extends over 14 amino acids. The germline V gene has CDR1 SGHDT and CDR2 YYEEEE. V was cut by 4 bases and J by 4 bases, with 11 bases left in between. The CDR3 DNA reads as TGTGCCAGCAGCCAAGGGACTGTCACCGGGGAGCTGTTTTTT. Amino acid sequence: CASSQGTVTGELFF.

The V and J genes are TRBV27 and TRBJ2-5; maybe TRBD2 (6 bases). The J call may not be correct, given that the DNA end is closer to TRBJ2-7. The CDR3 is 15 amino acids. The V gene's germline CDR1 is MNHEY and CDR2 SMNVEV (reference sequence). CDR3 in DNA: TGTGCCAGCAGTTTATTACCGGGACTTACCTACGAGCAGTACTTC. Residues: CASSLLPGLTYEQYF.

This clone was seen more than once but under ten times. The chain combines TRBV4-3 with TRBJ1-4; 8 nucleotides align to TRBD1. The CDR3 is 15 residues long. CDR1 is LGHNA and CDR2 is YSLEER in the germline V gene. With 4 bases clipped from V and 5 bases from J, the junction kept 6 bases outside the gene matches. In DNA form, the CDR3 reads TGCGCCAGCAGCCGAGGAAGACAGGGGAATGAAAAACTGTTTTTT. As protein: CASSRGRQGNEKLFF.

The sample holds a few counts of this clone. V gene TRBV27 combines with J gene TRBJ1-5, with TRBD1 matching 7 bases. The ends lost 11 bases at V and 1 base at J; junction bases unmatched: 14. From germline, CDR1 is MNHEY and CDR2 SMNVEV (reference sequence). The CDR3 totals 16 residues. In DNA form, the CDR3 reads TGTGCCGGAACCTCGAAAGACAGGGAGAGCAATCAGCCCCAGCATTTT. This encodes CAGTSKDRESNQPQHF.

This clone occurred a few times. The genes are TRBV6-6 and TRBJ2-3; D gene uncertain. V was pared by 6 bases and J by 5 bases, with 9 bases between. The CDR3 runs 12 residues. Germline values: CDR1 MNHNY, CDR2 SVGAGI (reference sequence). DNA for the CDR3: TGTGCCAGCAGCCCCTCCGGAGATACGCAGTATTTT. The encoded protein is CASSPSGDTQYF.

V usage is TRBV18 and J usage is TRBJ2-2; D gene ambiguous. V was cut by 3 bases and J by 0 bases, with 8 bases left in between. Germline-derived CDR1 and CDR2 are KGHSH and LQKENI. CDR3 length: 15 residues. The CDR3 DNA reads TGTGCCAGCTCACCTTCTGTTCCGAACACCGGGGAGCTGTTTTTT. Translating gives CASSPSVPNTGELFF. Combining the CDR3 with reference TRBV18 and TRBJ2-2 gives the whole variable domain NAGVMQNPRHLVRRRGQEARLRCSPMKGHSHVYWYRQLPEEGLKFMVYLQKENIIDESGMPKERFSAEFPKEGPSILRIQQVVRGDSAAYFCASSPSVPNTGELFFGEGSRLTVL.

V gene TRBV25-1 combines with J gene TRBJ1-3; no reliable D call. This CDR3 has 16 residues. Trimming cost V 1 base and J 4 bases, with 14 bases left between them. Germline CDR1 and CDR2: MGHDK and SYGVNS. The CDR3 coding sequence is TGTGCCAGCAGTGAATCGGGCGGTCCGGGAGGAAACACCATATATTTT. This codes for CASSESGGPGGNTIYF.

This clone was recorded only once. The CDR3 coding sequence is TGTGGTAGCGGAACCACAGATACGCAGTATTTT. It encodes CGSGTTDTQYF. The chain is built from TRBV7-2 and TRBJ2-3; TRBD2 might be the D (6 bases). Germline V gene data show CDR1 as SGHTA and CDR2 as FQGNSA. This CDR3 has 11 residues. The whole variable domain, filled in from reference TRBV7-2 and TRBJ2-3, reads GAGVSQSPSNKVTEKGKDVELRCDPISGHTALYWYRQSLGQGLEFLIYFQGNSAPDKSGLPSDRFSAERTGGSVSTLTIQRTQQEDSAVYLCGSGTTDTQYFGPGTRLTVL.

The V call is TRBV7-9, the J call TRBJ2-5, with TRBD1 matching 7 bases. This CDR3 is built from 17 residues. V was pared by 5 bases and J by 0 bases, with 12 bases of the junction left unmatched. Germline CDR1 and CDR2: SEHNR and FQNEAQ (reference sequence). The CDR3 DNA reads TGTGCCAGCAGCCCGCTGAAGGGGGCTACGTACCAAGAGACCCAGTACTTC. Its translation: CASSPLKGATYQETQYF.

The CDR3 bases are TGTGCCAGCAGTTTCCCCCTAGGGGAACGGGCAAATGAGCAGTTCTTC. As protein: CASSFPLGERANEQFF. The chain recombines TRBV7-8 with TRBJ2-1; D is perhaps TRBD1 (5 bases). Germline-derived CDR1 and CDR2 are SGHVS and FQNEAQ. The germline V and J ends were trimmed by 6 bases and 7 bases, with 22 bases remaining between them. The CDR3 loop spans 16 amino acids.

This clone was seen just once. The chain employs TRBV7-2 and TRBJ2-7; 12 nucleotides align to TRBD2. This CDR3 spans 15 amino acids. Trimming at V came to 4 bases and at J to 3 bases, leaving 4 bases not matched to a gene. Germline loops: CDR1 SGHTA, CDR2 FQGNSA. CDR3 DNA sequence: TGTGCCAGCAGCTCCGGACTAGCGGGGATCTACGAGCAGTACTTC. Protein sequence: CASSSGLAGIYEQYF.

This sequence joins TRBV5-6 and TRBJ2-5, with unresolved D. CDR3 size: 14 residues. Germline CDR1 is SGHDT and CDR2 is YYEEEE. V was trimmed by 0 bases and J by 1 base, leaving 7 bases between them. The CDR3 is CASSLVEPQETQYF. CDR3 sequence (DNA): TGTGCCAGCAGCTTGGTGGAGCCCCAAGAGACCCAGTACTTC.